This T cell receptor beta chain came from a study of T cells in women clearing cervical HPV infection. As regards this clone: The read stops 3 residues short of the end of the CDR3; the missing end is completed from the germline J gene.

The CDR3 sequence is 17 residues long. Unmatched junction bases numbered 4, after V lost 2 bases and J lost 0 bases. Germline CDR1 MNHEY, CDR2 SVGEGT. The table came from immunoSEQ multiplex PCR; TCRdb's copy has only in-frame clones and leaves some out. Across roughly 22,000 clones, the top ten clones capture 3% to 4% of the sample. This chain uses TRBV6-2 or TRBV6-3 with TRBJ2-1, with 10 bases matching TRBD2. This clonotype originated in a woman between 18 and 70 years old with a cervical HPV16 infection that either progressed to CIN3+ or cleared (not recorded which). The specimen was blood buffy coat. The CDR3 bases that were read are TGTGCCAGCAGTTACCCTAGCGGGAGTCACTCCTACAATGAG. This sequence encodes CASSYPSGSHSYNE. The entire CDR3 sequence reads CASSYPSGSHSYNEQFF.